Listed here are 20 T cell receptor beta chains from one sample, sequenced in a study of shared clonotypes between healthy human individuals. Sequenced by immunoSEQ multiplex PCR; TCRdb stores in-frame clones only, minus some. The sample consists of about 320,000 clones, 87% of them appearing once. Sequencing input: memory CD8+ T cells sorted from blood. Subset specified: CD45RO+ cells pooled with CCR7-negative TemRA cells. These TCRs come from a man aged 18 to 29 in good health.

V is TRBV9 and J is TRBJ2-3; D assignment may be TRBD1 or TRBD2 (5 bases each). CDR1 and CDR2 (germline): SGDLS, YYNGEE. The CDR3 covers 14 residues. Deletions cut 0 bases from V and 6 bases from J, with 11 bases between. DNA for the CDR3: TGTGCCAGCAGCGTAGGAGGGGTGATGGATACGCAGTATTTT. This translates into CASSVGGVMDTQYF.

The rearrangement links TRBV6-6 to TRBJ2-7; D is perhaps TRBD2 (6 bases). Trimming took 5 bases from V and 2 from J, leaving 13 bases between them. The CDR3 is 14 residues long. The germline V gene encodes CDR1 MNHNY and CDR2 SVGAGI (reference sequence). The CDR3 reads CASSPNGSPYEQYF. CDR3 nucleotide sequence: TGTGCCAGCAGTCCGAACGGGAGTCCCTACGAGCAGTACTTC.

The CDR3 nucleotides read TGTGCCAGCAGTTACTGGCAGGGGGGCTATGGCTACACCTTC. Protein: CASSYWQGGYGYTF. V is TRBV6-6 and J is TRBJ1-2; 7 nucleotides align to TRBD1. V was pared by 1 base and J by 4 bases, with 3 bases of the junction left unmatched. This CDR3 is built from 14 residues. Germline V gene data show CDR1 as MNHNY and CDR2 as SVGAGI (reference sequence).

The V and J genes are TRBV28 and TRBJ1-1; no firm D call. The CDR3 loop spans 12 amino acids. CDR1 and CDR2 (germline): MDHEN, SYDVKM. The CDR3 DNA sequence: TGTGCATGCAGTGCCACGGGGACTGAAGCTTTCTTT. Amino acid sequence: CACSATGTEAFF. Full variable domain (rest looked up from reference TRBV28 and TRBJ1-1): DVKVTQSSRYLVKRTGEKVFLECVQDMDHENMFWYRQDPGLGLRLIYFSYDVKMKEKGDIPEGYSVSREKKERFSLILESASTNQTSMYLCACSATGTEAFFGQGTRLTVV.

The V and J genes are TRBV27 and TRBJ2-7, with TRBD2 matching over 9 bases. Germline-derived CDR1 and CDR2 are MNHEY and SMNVEV (reference sequence). V dropped 9 bases and J dropped 0; count of bases not matched to a gene: 3. This CDR3 is built from 13 residues. CDR3: CARRLADSYEQYF. The CDR3 nucleotides read TGTGCCAGACGACTAGCGGACTCCTACGAGCAGTACTTC.

V is TRBV19 and J is TRBJ1-5; possibly TRBD1 for D (6 bases). Germline V gene sequence: CDR1 LNHDA, CDR2 SQIVND (reference sequence). This CDR3 has 15 residues. V lost 1 base to trimming and J lost 2 bases, with 9 bases between them. The CDR3 nucleotides are TGTGCCAGTAGTATAGGAGGGGGTGGCAATCAGCCCCAGCATTTT. Its translation is CASSIGGGGNQPQHF.

The V and J genes are TRBV5-1 and TRBJ2-5; 11 nucleotides match TRBD1. The CDR3 spans 19 residues. Per germline, CDR1 SGHRS and CDR2 YFSETQ. The junction had 17 bases not matched to a gene; V was cut back by 7 bases and J by 0 bases. CDR3 nucleotides: TGCGCCAGCCCAACGTATCCGGGACAGGGGGACGATAACCAAGAGACCCAGTACTTC. It is translated as CASPTYPGQGDDNQETQYF. The full variable domain, with the rest looked up from reference TRBV5-1 and TRBJ2-5, is KAGVTQTPRYLIKTRGQQVTLSCSPISGHRSVSWYQQTPGQGLQFLFEYFSETQRNKGNFPGRFSGRQFSNSRSEMNVSTLELGDSALYLCASPTYPGQGDDNQETQYFGPGTRLLVL.

The chain has TRBV6-5 and TRBJ2-5, with a tentative D call TRBD2 (6 bases). The CDR3 has 14 residues. Germline CDR1 reads MNHEY; CDR2 reads SVGAGI. Trimming cost V 1 base and J 3 bases, with 9 bases left between them. CDR3 region: CASSYWSGEETQYF. DNA of the CDR3: TGTGCCAGCAGTTACTGGTCGGGGGAAGAGACCCAGTACTTC.

This rearrangement joins TRBV7-8 to TRBJ2-3, with D possibly TRBD1 on 6 matching bases. CDR3 size: 15 residues. CDR1 SGHVS and CDR2 FQNEAQ come from the germline V gene. Trimming took off 7 bases at V and 2 bases at J, with 16 bases between the two ends. In DNA form, the CDR3 reads TGTGCCAGCAAACTTTTACAGGGCCCCACAGATACGCAGTATTTT. Translation: CASKLLQGPTDTQYF.

This sequence joins TRBV9 and TRBJ1-2; TRBD1 is a possible D gene (5 bases). The V end was cut by 4 bases, the J end by 4 bases, with 20 bases between. This CDR3 has 16 residues. Germline values: CDR1 SGDLS, CDR2 YYNGEE. CDR3: CASSLIEVAGPYGYTF. The CDR3 DNA sequence: TGTGCCAGCAGCCTCATTGAGGTGGCAGGGCCCTATGGCTACACCTTC.

This clone was seen once. V and J are TRBV5-7 and TRBJ2-7, with D possibly being TRBD1 or TRBD2 (5 bases each). TRBV5-7 qualifies as an ORF whose function is uncertain. The CDR3 is made up of 13 amino acids. The V gene lost 2 bases and the J gene lost 5 bases, with 11 bases spanning the gap. This CDR3 reads CASSLTREHEQYF. The CDR3, as DNA: TGTGCCAGCAGCTTAACCAGGGAGCACGAGCAGTACTTC.

The rearrangement links TRBV30 to TRBJ2-7; 8 bases line up with TRBD1. From germline, CDR1 is GTSNPN and CDR2 SVGIG (reference sequence). J gave up 6 bases and V 0 bases, and 4 bases lay outside the gene matches. CDR3 length: 13 amino acids. As DNA, the CDR3 is TGTGCCTGGAGTGTCGGACAGGGATTCGAGCAGTACTTC. Its translation is CAWSVGQGFEQYF.

This clone was recorded only once. The chain couples TRBV6-5 to TRBJ2-1, with unresolved D. Per germline, CDR1 MNHEY and CDR2 SVGAGI. V was trimmed by 0 bases and J by 8 bases, leaving 8 bases between them. This CDR3 has 13 residues. The CDR3 loop is CASSYSKSHEQFF. CDR3 coding DNA: TGTGCCAGCAGTTACTCGAAGTCTCATGAGCAGTTCTTC.

V and J are TRBV4-1 and TRBJ2-1, with 8 bases aligning to TRBD1. The ends lost 1 base at V and 4 bases at J; junction bases unmatched: 3. The length of the CDR3 is 15 residues. Germline V gives CDR1 MGHRA, CDR2 YSYEKL. The CDR3 here is CASSQVGQEYNEQFF. The DNA for the CDR3 is TGCGCCAGCAGCCAAGTGGGACAGGAGTACAATGAGCAGTTCTTC.

The rearrangement links TRBV11-2 to TRBJ2-2; tentatively, D is TRBD2 (6 bases). The length of the CDR3 is 14 residues. CDR1 is SGHAT, CDR2 FQNNGV, per germline. V dropped 4 bases and J dropped 8 bases, with 14 bases sitting between them. CDR3 nucleotides: TGTGCCAGCAGCTCAGGGACTTATAAGGGGGAGCTGTTTTTT. Translated, it gives CASSSGTYKGELFF.

This chain uses TRBV27 with TRBJ2-7; D is possibly TRBD2 (6 bases). Trimming removed 5 bases at V and 3 bases at J, with 20 bases between. This CDR3 comprises 16 residues. The germline V gene has CDR1 MNHEY and CDR2 SMNVEV (reference sequence). CDR3 amino acids: CASSPLTGLFLYEQYF. DNA for the CDR3: TGTGCCAGCAGTCCGCTGACGGGACTTTTCCTCTACGAGCAGTACTTC.

The CDR3 loop reads CASSLRGQSYEQYF. The CDR3 DNA sequence: TGTGCCAGCAGCTTAAGGGGACAATCCTACGAGCAGTACTTC. This chain links TRBV5-6 with TRBJ2-7, with D perhaps matching TRBD1 (6 bases). The CDR3 loop spans 14 amino acids. Looked up from germline, CDR1 is SGHDT and CDR2 is YYEEEE. The ends were cut back, 2 bases at V and 1 base at J, with 10 bases in the middle.

The rearrangement uses TRBV5-6 and TRBJ2-1; D is undetermined. This CDR3 is 12 amino acids long. V was trimmed by 2 bases and J by 6 bases, leaving 6 bases between them. The germline V gene encodes CDR1 SGHDT and CDR2 YYEEEE. In DNA form, the CDR3 reads TGTGCCAGCAGCTTAGGAAGCAATGAGCAGTTCTTC. It encodes CASSLGSNEQFF.

This chain's CDR3 is CASSDPGTRDEQYF. The CDR3 DNA is TGCGCCAGCAGTGACCCCGGGACTAGGGACGAGCAGTACTTC. The genes are TRBV10-1 and TRBJ2-7, with TRBD2 matching 8 bases. The CDR3 is 14 amino acids. With 3 bases clipped from V and 5 bases from J, the junction kept 6 bases outside the gene matches. Looked up from germline, CDR1 is WNHNN and CDR2 is SYGVQD (reference sequence).

The count of this clone is one. The chain links TRBV29-1 to TRBJ2-7, with 7 positions matching TRBD1. The V gene's germline CDR1 is SQVTM and CDR2 ANQGSEA. The CDR3 consists of 13 residues. V lost 6 bases to trimming and J lost 5 bases; unmatched junction nucleotides: 10. The CDR3 DNA reads TGCAGCGTCAGACAGGGAGTAATAAACGAGCAGTACTTC. It specifies CSVRQGVINEQYF.